This T cell receptor beta chain was recorded in a study of shared clonotypes between healthy human individuals. Assay used: immunoSEQ multiplex PCR; TCRdb lists only in-frame clones, some missing. The sample lists about a million clones, over 60% occurring once. The CDR3 has 16 residues. V lost 0 bases to trimming and J lost 0 bases, with 11 bases between them. Germline CDR1 reads SGHNT; CDR2 reads YENEEA. The study's findings and limits: Across a few donors, naive CD4 shared around 5%, naive CD8 under 4%, memory CD4 2.3%, memory CD8 approximately 0.4%.

With respect to this clone: What it binds is unknown.

Sequenced: memory CD4+ T cells sorted from blood. Subset indicated: CD45RA-negative fraction. This TCR came from a man aged 18 to 30 in good health. This chain joins TRBV11-3 and TRBJ1-2; D gene uncertain. This CDR3 reads CASSLDSSPTNYGYTF. Here the CDR3 DNA reads TGTGCCAGCAGCTTAGATTCATCACCCACTAACTATGGCTACACCTTC.